This T cell receptor (beta chain) was profiled in a study of T cells in Graves' hyperthyroidism and ophthalmopathy. TCR beta CDR3 regions were amplified from RNA transcripts. The TCR CDR3 was amplified in a first-round RT-PCR using the HTBI primer set. TCRdb re-analysed the multiplex PCR reads in MiXCR, keeping a single row per CDR3 protein. The table shows more than 600,000 distinct CDR3 sequences, with less than 20% occurring only once. This clonotype was recorded at least ten times. As yet, its antigen is unknown. The CDR3 is made up of 13 amino acids. Germline CDR1 MNHEY, CDR2 SMNVEV (reference sequence). Trimming cost V 3 bases and J 9 bases; bases outside gene matches: 3. Study-level results: Among clonotypes expanded in thyroid above 0.001, most were also found in blood. In validation, the model predicted ophthalmopathy. These predictions came a median roughly six months before onset.

Newly diagnosed patients aged 18 to 65 had hyperthyroidism of under 2 months' duration. Diagnoses were made from clinical symptoms, serum measures (thyroxine and TRAb), thyroid ultrasound and orbital computed tomography. J is TRBJ2-1 and V is TRBV27; 9 bases are a match to TRBD2. The sequence was collected from a man aged 18 to 35 with Graves' hyperthyroidism. The sample comprised blood. The CDR3: CASSFSGSGEQFF. In DNA, the CDR3 is TGTGCCAGCAGTTTTAGCGGGAGTGGTGAGCAGTTCTTC.